Listed below are T cell receptor beta chains from one sample, sequenced in a study of blood T cell repertoires in COVID-19. Generated by immunoSEQ multiplex PCR, the TCRdb table keeps only in-frame clones and is missing some. The data contain around 99,000 clones, roughly 84% of them seen just once; the ten biggest clones take up less than 5%. What was sequenced was peripheral blood. Every receptor here comes from a human donor in a cohort sampled during active COVID-19. The CDR3 runs from the conserved cysteine through the conserved F or W. D genes are given only for firm matches. Not every row has a clone size; where given, it reads once, few, many or a size class.

J gene,clone size,V gene,D gene,CDR3 protein,CDR3 DNA
TRBJ2-7,NA,TRBV5-1,TRBD1,CASSIRPGTGTYEQYF,TGCGCCAGCAGCATCCGCCCCGGGACAGGGACGTACGAGCAGTACTTC
TRBJ2-4,NA,TRBV12-3/TRBV12-4,TRBD1,CASRTQGAASYF,TGTGCCAGCAGGACACAGGGGGCCGCTTCATACTTC
TRBJ2-1,NA,TRBV11-3,TRBD2,CASSPSGDFYNEQFF,TGTGCCAGCAGCCCAAGCGGGGACTTCTACAATGAGCAGTTCTTC
TRBJ1-2,NA,TRBV3-1/TRBV3-2,NA,CASSPLGGAYYGYTF,TGTGCCAGCAGCCCCCTCGGAGGGGCCTACTATGGCTACACCTTC
TRBJ2-1,NA,TRBV28,TRBD1,CASYPGQGSHEQFF,TGTGCCAGTTATCCGGGACAGGGGTCCCATGAGCAGTTCTTC
TRBJ1-5,NA,TRBV6-6,TRBD1,CASSRDSSNQPQHF,TGTGCCAGCAGTCGGGACAGTAGCAATCAGCCCCAGCATTTT
TRBJ2-2,NA,TRBV9,TRBD1,CASSVEQGASGELFF,TGTGCCAGCAGCGTAGAGCAGGGGGCAAGCGGGGAGCTGTTTTTT
TRBJ2-1,NA,TRBV7-2,NA,CASSLGTSTYNEQFF,TGTGCCAGCAGCCTGGGGACTTCAACCTACAATGAGCAGTTCTTC
TRBJ1-3,NA,TRBV10-3,NA,CAIRRTDSGNTIYF,TGTGCCATCAGACGGACAGACTCTGGAAACACCATATATTTT
TRBJ1-5,NA,TRBV4-1,TRBD1,CASSQERGQGAWNQPQHF,TGCGCCAGCAGCCAAGAAAGGGGACAGGGGGCTTGGAATCAGCCCCAGCATTTT
TRBJ1-2,NA,TRBV6-5,TRBD1,CASSFRQGNYGYTF,TGTGCCAGCAGTTTCCGACAGGGAAACTATGGCTACACCTTC
TRBJ2-5,NA,TRBV6-5,NA,CASSYGDTIETQYF,TGTGCCAGCAGTTACGGGGACACCATTGAGACCCAGTACTTC
TRBJ2-1,NA,TRBV6-2/TRBV6-3,TRBD2,CASSKLAGALYNEQFF,TGTGCCAGCAGCAAACTAGCGGGAGCCCTATACAATGAGCAGTTCTTC
TRBJ2-1,NA,TRBV24-1,NA,CATSVRGGGTDEQFF,TGTGCCACCAGTGTCAGAGGGGGTGGGACGGATGAGCAGTTCTTC
TRBJ2-3,NA,TRBV7-9,NA,CASSFDLEQIAQYF,TGTGCCAGCAGCTTTGATCTAGAGCAGATAGCGCAGTATTTT
TRBJ1-6,NA,TRBV9,NA,CASSVSPTGGISGSPLHF,TGTGCCAGCAGCGTCTCCCCAACGGGGGGCATATCTGGGTCACCCCTCCACTTT
TRBJ2-3,few,TRBV7-6,TRBD2,CASSRGVGNTQYF,TGTGCCAGCAGCCGGGGGGTGGGAAATACGCAGTATTTT
TRBJ1-2,once,TRBV29-1,NA,CSVERLYGYTF,TGCAGCGTTGAGAGGTTGTATGGCTACACCTTC
TRBJ2-3,NA,TRBV5-1,NA,CASSLAPAETQYF,TGCGCCAGCAGCTTGGCCCCAGCGGAAACGCAGTATTTT
TRBJ1-5,once,TRBV5-5,NA,CASSSGQFNQPQHF,TGTGCCAGCAGCTCAGGACAGTTCAATCAGCCCCAGCATTTT
TRBJ2-1,NA,TRBV18,TRBD2,CASSPTTSGRGIGQFF,TGTGCCAGCTCACCTACTACTAGCGGGAGGGGGATTGGTCAGTTCTTC
TRBJ2-1,once,TRBV30,TRBD1,CAWSRGQGFYNEQFF,TGTGCCTGGAGTAGGGGACAGGGGTTCTACAATGAGCAGTTCTTC